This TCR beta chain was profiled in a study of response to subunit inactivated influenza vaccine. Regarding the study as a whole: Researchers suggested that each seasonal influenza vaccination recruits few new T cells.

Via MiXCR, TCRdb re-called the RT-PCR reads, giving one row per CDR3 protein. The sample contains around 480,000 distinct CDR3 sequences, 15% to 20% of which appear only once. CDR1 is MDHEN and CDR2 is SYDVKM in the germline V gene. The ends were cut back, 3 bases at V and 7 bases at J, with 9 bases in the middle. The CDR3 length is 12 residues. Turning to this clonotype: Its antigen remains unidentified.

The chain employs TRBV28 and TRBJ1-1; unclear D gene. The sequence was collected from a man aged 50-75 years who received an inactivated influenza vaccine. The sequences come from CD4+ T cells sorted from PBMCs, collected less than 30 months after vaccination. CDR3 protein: CASSFQSDEAFF. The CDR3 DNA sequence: TGTGCCAGCAGTTTCCAGTCAGATGAAGCTTTCTTT.